This T cell receptor (beta chain) was sequenced for a study of T cell responses to AZD1222 COVID-19 vaccine. Overall study findings and caveats: Females made up more of the donors, who were largely white British, and clonal diversity may have come out too low.

Assay used: immunoSEQ multiplex PCR; TCRdb lists only in-frame clones, some missing. The sample has 80,000 to 100,000 clones, 70% to 90% seen once. Combined were second doses at about 4 or about 12 weeks. Germline trimming cut 10 bases from V and 3 bases from J; bases unmatched to any gene: 7. Per germline, CDR1 KGHDR and CDR2 SFDVKD. The length of the CDR3 is 14 residues. Worth noting for this clone: Its target is unknown.

This clonotype originated in an adult who received the AZD1222 COVID-19 vaccine. Here the sequenced sample was peripheral blood, taken 28 days after the second AZD1222 dose. This chain uses TRBV24-1 with TRBJ2-3; TRBD1 matches 9 bases. Here the CDR3 reads CATQDRGGTDTQYF. DNA of the CDR3: TGTGCCACACAGGACAGGGGCGGAACAGATACGCAGTATTTT.